The rows below give T cell receptor beta chains drawn from one sample of a study of blood T cell repertoires in COVID-19. The method was immunoSEQ multiplex PCR; TCRdb's version includes in-frame clones alone and lacks a portion of them. The repertoire consists of some 220,000 clones, with 75% to 85% occurring once and the leading ten covering roughly 5%. Material: peripheral blood. Every receptor here comes from a human donor in a cohort sampled during active COVID-19. CDR3s include the opening cysteine and the closing phenylalanine or tryptophan. A D gene is named only where the DNA matches it firmly. Clone size appears in some rows only: once, few, many, or a class for an expanded clone.

v_gene: TRBV20-1
abundance: -
j_gene: TRBJ1-6
d_gene: -
len: 13
CDR3nt: TGCAGTGCCAGTACGGGGTATAATTCACCCCTCCACTTT
CDR3aa: CSASTGYNSPLHF

v_gene: TRBV5-1
abundance: -
j_gene: TRBJ1-1
d_gene: -
len: 15
CDR3nt: TGCGCCAGCAGCTCGGGTCTCGAGGGAGGCACTGAAGCTTTCTTT
CDR3aa: CASSSGLEGGTEAFF

v_gene: TRBV3-1/TRBV3-2
abundance: -
j_gene: TRBJ2-1
d_gene: TRBD2
len: 16
CDR3nt: TGTGCCAGCACCCTAGCGGGAGCGCTCTCCTACAATGAGCAGTTCTTC
CDR3aa: CASTLAGALSYNEQFF

v_gene: TRBV4-1
abundance: -
j_gene: TRBJ2-5
d_gene: -
len: 14
CDR3nt: TGCGCCAGCAGCCCAAAACAGGGAGGGGAGACCCAGTACTTC
CDR3aa: CASSPKQGGETQYF

v_gene: TRBV19
abundance: few
j_gene: TRBJ1-4
d_gene: -
len: 13
CDR3nt: TGTGCCAGTAGCGGGGAGGGAAGGGAAAAACTGTTTTTT
CDR3aa: CASSGEGREKLFF

v_gene: TRBV20-1
abundance: -
j_gene: TRBJ1-2
d_gene: -
len: 11
CDR3nt: TGCAGTGTCCAGGGTTCCTATGGCTACACCTTC
CDR3aa: CSVQGSYGYTF

v_gene: TRBV14
abundance: -
j_gene: TRBJ2-4
d_gene: TRBD2
len: 19
CDR3nt: TGTGCCAGCAGCCAAGATCGGGACCCCACTAGCGAAGGCTGGGACATTCAGTACTTC
CDR3aa: CASSQDRDPTSEGWDIQYF

v_gene: TRBV28
abundance: -
j_gene: TRBJ2-3
d_gene: TRBD2
len: 18
CDR3nt: TGTGCCAGCAGTTTTTTCGGTGGGGAGGGTCGACACACAGATACGCAGTATTTT
CDR3aa: CASSFFGGEGRHTDTQYF

v_gene: TRBV11-2
abundance: -
j_gene: TRBJ1-6
d_gene: TRBD1
len: 14
CDR3nt: TGTGCCAGCAGCTCATACAGGGGGCGCGGGGCCCTCCACTTT
CDR3aa: CASSSYRGRGALHF

v_gene: TRBV20-1
abundance: -
j_gene: TRBJ1-5
d_gene: -
len: 14
CDR3nt: TGCAGTGCTAGTCCTGCCGGGAGGACTCAGCCCCAGCATTTT
CDR3aa: CSASPAGRTQPQHF

v_gene: TRBV6-5
abundance: -
j_gene: TRBJ1-5
d_gene: -
len: 13
CDR3nt: TGTGCCAGCAGCCCCTCTCGTAATCAGCCCCAGCATTTT
CDR3aa: CASSPSRNQPQHF

v_gene: TRBV29-1
abundance: -
j_gene: TRBJ1-4
d_gene: TRBD1
len: 12
CDR3nt: TGCAGCGGGGGGGACAGGCTCGAAAAACTGTTTTTT
CDR3aa: CSGGDRLEKLFF

v_gene: TRBV9
abundance: -
j_gene: TRBJ2-5
d_gene: TRBD1
len: 15
CDR3nt: TGTGCCAGCAGCCCCCGACAGGGGAAGTCGGAGACCCAGTACTTC
CDR3aa: CASSPRQGKSETQYF

v_gene: TRBV29-1
abundance: -
j_gene: TRBJ2-7
d_gene: -
len: 16
CDR3nt: TGCAGCGTTCCCTCCTCGGTCTCCAGTACTAGCTACGAGCAGTACTTC
CDR3aa: CSVPSSVSSTSYEQYF

v_gene: TRBV30
abundance: -
j_gene: TRBJ1-1
d_gene: -
len: 13
CDR3nt: TGTGCTTGGATTTCAGACACCTATGGTGAAGCTTTCTTT
CDR3aa: CAWISDTYGEAFF

v_gene: TRBV5-4
abundance: -
j_gene: TRBJ2-1
d_gene: -
len: 13
CDR3nt: TGTGCCAGCAGCTCCCAAGGGGGCAATGAGCAGTTCTTC
CDR3aa: CASSSQGGNEQFF

v_gene: TRBV2
abundance: -
j_gene: TRBJ1-5
d_gene: -
len: 13
CDR3nt: TGTGCCAGCAGTGACAGTAGCAATCAGCCCCAGCATTTT
CDR3aa: CASSDSSNQPQHF

v_gene: TRBV29-1
abundance: -
j_gene: TRBJ1-2
d_gene: -
len: 13
CDR3nt: TGCAGCGTTCACCCCGTGGGGGGCTATGGCTACACCTTC
CDR3aa: CSVHPVGGYGYTF

v_gene: TRBV11-2
abundance: -
j_gene: TRBJ1-4
d_gene: -
len: 15
CDR3nt: TGTGCCAGCAGCCCGTCGACAGAACCCTATGAAAAACTGTTTTTT
CDR3aa: CASSPSTEPYEKLFF

v_gene: TRBV7-9
abundance: -
j_gene: TRBJ1-5
d_gene: -
len: 14
CDR3nt: TGTGCCAGCAGCTTAGGGCAGGTACCACAGCCCCAGCATTTT
CDR3aa: CASSLGQVPQPQHF

v_gene: TRBV27
abundance: many
j_gene: TRBJ1-2
d_gene: TRBD1
len: 17
CDR3nt: TGTGCCAGCACTCGAAGCAGGGACAGGGGGCTCGGCTATGGCTACACCTTC
CDR3aa: CASTRSRDRGLGYGYTF

v_gene: TRBV7-2
abundance: once
j_gene: TRBJ1-2
d_gene: TRBD1
len: 14
CDR3nt: TGTGCCAGCAGCTTAAAGACAGGGGTCTATGGCTACACCTTC
CDR3aa: CASSLKTGVYGYTF

v_gene: TRBV28
abundance: -
j_gene: TRBJ1-3
d_gene: -
len: 14
CDR3nt: TGTGCCAGCAGTTTGGAGAGCTCTGGAAACACCATATATTTT
CDR3aa: CASSLESSGNTIYF

v_gene: TRBV19
abundance: once
j_gene: TRBJ1-2
d_gene: TRBD1
len: 12
CDR3nt: TGTGCCAGTAGGGGGACAGGGAATGGCTACACCTTC
CDR3aa: CASRGTGNGYTF

v_gene: TRBV28
abundance: -
j_gene: TRBJ2-7
d_gene: TRBD2
len: 11
CDR3nt: TGTGCCAGCGGCTACGGACTAGCGTACTACTTC
CDR3aa: CASGYGLAYYF

v_gene: TRBV5-4
abundance: -
j_gene: TRBJ1-5
d_gene: TRBD1
len: 16
CDR3nt: TGTGCCAGCAGCTTGGCGGGGACAGGACGCAATCAGCCCCAGCATTTT
CDR3aa: CASSLAGTGRNQPQHF

v_gene: TRBV19
abundance: -
j_gene: TRBJ2-5
d_gene: -
len: 14
CDR3nt: TGTGCCAGTAGTATAAGGCGGGGTCTGGCGACCCAGTACTTC
CDR3aa: CASSIRRGLATQYF

v_gene: TRBV9
abundance: -
j_gene: TRBJ2-2
d_gene: -
len: 16
CDR3nt: TGTGCCAGCAGCCCCATTGGGAGCGGAGGCACCGGGGAGCTGTTTTTT
CDR3aa: CASSPIGSGGTGELFF

v_gene: TRBV6-5
abundance: -
j_gene: TRBJ1-2
d_gene: -
len: 13
CDR3nt: TGTGCCAGCAGTTCCGGGACACCCTATGGCTACACCTTC
CDR3aa: CASSSGTPYGYTF

v_gene: TRBV10-3
abundance: -
j_gene: TRBJ1-3
d_gene: -
len: 16
CDR3nt: TGTGCCATCAGTGAAATACAGGGACCATCTGGAAACACCATATATTTT
CDR3aa: CAISEIQGPSGNTIYF

v_gene: TRBV7-9
abundance: -
j_gene: TRBJ2-1
d_gene: TRBD1
len: 16
CDR3nt: TGTGCCAGCAGCCCGTCAGGGGGCTCCCCCTACAATGAGCAGTTCTTC
CDR3aa: CASSPSGGSPYNEQFF

v_gene: TRBV5-1
abundance: once
j_gene: TRBJ2-2
d_gene: -
len: 18
CDR3nt: TGCGCCAGCAGCTTGGAAGGAGGAGGACAGTCGAACACCGGGGAGCTGTTTTTT
CDR3aa: CASSLEGGGQSNTGELFF

v_gene: TRBV28
abundance: -
j_gene: TRBJ1-5
d_gene: -
len: 14
CDR3nt: TGTGCCAGCAGTCGACAGGTGATTAATCAGCCCCAGCATTTT
CDR3aa: CASSRQVINQPQHF

v_gene: TRBV4-2
abundance: -
j_gene: TRBJ2-2
d_gene: TRBD1
len: 15
CDR3nt: TGTGCCAGCCACCCCGGGACAGGGAGGGCCGGGGAGCTGTTTTTT
CDR3aa: CASHPGTGRAGELFF

v_gene: TRBV12-5
abundance: -
j_gene: TRBJ1-1
d_gene: TRBD1
len: 15
CDR3nt: TGTGCTAGTGGTTTGGGAGGGACAGCCGACACTGAAGCTTTCTTT
CDR3aa: CASGLGGTADTEAFF

v_gene: TRBV5-4
abundance: -
j_gene: TRBJ1-6
d_gene: TRBD1
len: 15
CDR3nt: TGTGCCAGCAGCCCTCAGACAGGGAATAATTCACCCCTCCACTTT
CDR3aa: CASSPQTGNNSPLHF

v_gene: TRBV24-1
abundance: -
j_gene: TRBJ2-3
d_gene: TRBD2
len: 15
CDR3nt: TGTGCCACCGGAGAGAGGGAGGGAAGGACAGATACGCAGTATTTT
CDR3aa: CATGEREGRTDTQYF

v_gene: TRBV6-5
abundance: few
j_gene: TRBJ1-2
d_gene: -
len: 12
CDR3nt: TGTGCCAGCATCCTCCCCCCCCATGGCTACACCTTC
CDR3aa: CASILPPHGYTF

v_gene: TRBV11-3
abundance: -
j_gene: TRBJ1-1
d_gene: -
len: 13
CDR3nt: TGTGCCAGCAGCTTAGATGGAGGCAGTGAAGCTTTCTTT
CDR3aa: CASSLDGGSEAFF

v_gene: TRBV19
abundance: -
j_gene: TRBJ2-3
d_gene: -
len: 15
CDR3nt: TGTGCCAGTACCCCCGGACTAGGGACAACAGATACGCAGTATTTT
CDR3aa: CASTPGLGTTDTQYF

v_gene: TRBV11-2
abundance: -
j_gene: TRBJ2-5
d_gene: TRBD2
len: 16
CDR3nt: TGTGCCAGCAGCCTACTAGCGGGGGGGCCAGGAGAGACCCAGTACTTC
CDR3aa: CASSLLAGGPGETQYF

v_gene: TRBV5-1
abundance: -
j_gene: TRBJ1-5
d_gene: -
len: 14
CDR3nt: TGCGCCAGCAGCATCGGCGGGGGGGAGGGGCCCCAGCATTTT
CDR3aa: CASSIGGGEGPQHF

v_gene: TRBV7-9
abundance: -
j_gene: TRBJ2-7
d_gene: -
len: 17
CDR3nt: TGTGCCAGCAGCCCTGCAGTAGGAATAGCGGTCTCCTACGAGCAGTACTTC
CDR3aa: CASSPAVGIAVSYEQYF

v_gene: TRBV5-4
abundance: -
j_gene: TRBJ2-5
d_gene: TRBD2
len: 15
CDR3nt: TGTGCCAGCAGCCTACTCGGGCCGGGGGGGGAGACCCAGTACTTC
CDR3aa: CASSLLGPGGETQYF

v_gene: TRBV6-4
abundance: -
j_gene: TRBJ2-1
d_gene: TRBD1
len: 15
CDR3nt: TGTGCCAGCAGTGCCGACAGGGTGCGTGTTGATGAGCAGTTCTTC
CDR3aa: CASSADRVRVDEQFF

v_gene: TRBV6-2/TRBV6-3
abundance: once
j_gene: TRBJ1-4
d_gene: -
len: 16
CDR3nt: TGTGCCAGCAGTTACTCCGGAGCCGCAACTAATGAAAAACTGTTTTTT
CDR3aa: CASSYSGAATNEKLFF

v_gene: TRBV5-1
abundance: -
j_gene: TRBJ2-3
d_gene: TRBD2
len: 19
CDR3nt: TGCGCCAGCAGCTTGGCCGACGGGTCTAGCGGGGGGACGACAGATACGCAGTATTTT
CDR3aa: CASSLADGSSGGTTDTQYF

v_gene: TRBV29-1
abundance: -
j_gene: TRBJ1-5
d_gene: -
len: 13
CDR3nt: TGCAGCGTCCGAAACACGGAGAATCAGCCCCAGCATTTT
CDR3aa: CSVRNTENQPQHF

v_gene: TRBV28
abundance: -
j_gene: TRBJ2-7
d_gene: -
len: 14
CDR3nt: TGTGCCAGCACCCTGAGGGTCTCGGTTTACGAGCAGTACTTC
CDR3aa: CASTLRVSVYEQYF

v_gene: TRBV1
abundance: -
j_gene: TRBJ1-1
d_gene: -
len: 12
CDR3nt: TGCACCAGCAGCCATAACCAGGTTGGCGCTTTCTTT
CDR3aa: CTSSHNQVGAFF